These 27 T cell receptor beta chains originate from one sample sequenced in a study of T cell responses to AZD1222 COVID-19 vaccine. The data were produced by immunoSEQ multiplex PCR, yet TCRdb's version contains in-frame clones alone and is incomplete. The table lists approximately 100,000 clones, roughly 84% of them singletons. The material was peripheral blood, obtained on day 0 of AZD1222 vaccination. These receptors were taken from an adult in good health.

The gene calls are TRBV3-1 (or the pseudogene TRBV3-2) and TRBJ1-3; D remains ambiguous. The ends were cut back, 4 bases at V and 0 bases at J, with 10 bases in the middle. The CDR3 loop spans 15 amino acids. Germline-derived CDR1 and CDR2 are LGHDT and YNNKEL (reference sequence). The CDR3 region has the DNA TGTGCCAGCAGCCCTCTGCCGAGCTCTGGAAACACCATATATTTT. This encodes CASSPLPSSGNTIYF.

This chain joins TRBV29-1 and TRBJ2-7, with a tentative D call TRBD1 (6 bases). The CDR3 runs to 14 residues. Looked up from germline, CDR1 is SQVTM and CDR2 is ANQGSEA. V was shortened by 5 bases and J by 3 bases, with 17 bases between the two germline ends. CDR3 sequence (DNA): TGCAGCGTTAGGACAGCCGGAACGGACTACGAGCAGTACTTC. Residues: CSVRTAGTDYEQYF.

The genes are TRBV28 and TRBJ1-5; D gene uncertain. The CDR3 consists of 13 residues. The germline gives CDR1 MDHEN, CDR2 SYDVKM. The V end was cut by 7 bases, the J end by 5 bases, with 12 bases between. The DNA of the CDR3 is TGTGCCAGCACCGACCCGGCAGATCAGCCCCAGCATTTT. It codes for CASTDPADQPQHF.

V and J are TRBV5-4 and TRBJ2-5; 9 positions agree with TRBD2. The length of the CDR3 is 16 residues. Germline V CDR1 and CDR2: SGHNT, YYREEE (reference sequence). Trimming took 0 bases from V and 4 from J; bases not matched to a gene: 7. The CDR3 DNA is TGTGCCAGCAGCTTGGTAGTAGCGGGAGATTCAGAGACCCAGTACTTC. It yields the protein CASSLVVAGDSETQYF.

Points on this clone: This same CDR3 is encoded by further DNA sequences in the sample. This CDR3 is CASSIGGETQYF. The CDR3 DNA follows: TGTGCCAGTAGTATAGGGGGAGAGACCCAGTACTTC. The chain uses TRBV19 and TRBJ2-5; unclear D gene. The V gene's germline CDR1 is LNHDA and CDR2 SQIVND (reference sequence). The V end was cut by 1 base, the J end by 4 bases, with 4 bases between. This CDR3 spans 12 amino acids.

The rearrangement joins TRBV24-1 to TRBJ1-2, with 7 bases matching TRBD1. V was pared by 3 bases and J by 6 bases, with 6 bases of the junction left unmatched. The CDR3 extends over 14 amino acids. CDR1 KGHDR and CDR2 SFDVKD come from the germline V gene. CDR3 nucleotides: TGTGCCACCAGTGATCCGGGGGACAGCCATGGCTACACCTTC. This translates into CATSDPGDSHGYTF.

This chain joins TRBV18 and TRBJ1-1; D remains unclear. From germline, CDR1 is KGHSH and CDR2 LQKENI. The CDR3 has 15 residues. The V end was cut by 3 bases, the J end by 0 bases, with 11 bases between. Here the CDR3 reads CASSPTISVNTEAFF. The CDR3 coding sequence is TGTGCCAGCTCACCCACGATTTCAGTGAACACTGAAGCTTTCTTT. The full variable domain, in which reference TRBV18 and TRBJ1-1 provide the parts outside the CDR3, is NAGVMQNPRHLVRRRGQEARLRCSPMKGHSHVYWYRQLPEEGLKFMVYLQKENIIDESGMPKERFSAEFPKEGPSILRIQQVVRGDSAAYFCASSPTISVNTEAFFGQGTRLTVV.

This clone was observed a handful of times. This chain links TRBV27 with TRBJ1-6, with 10 bases fitting TRBD1. V was clipped by 10 bases and J by 10 bases; unmatched bases: 4. Germline V gene sequence: CDR1 MNHEY, CDR2 SMNVEV (reference sequence). The CDR3 is 12 amino acids. CDR3 protein: CATGTGVSPLHF. The CDR3 DNA is TGTGCCACCGGGACAGGGGTCTCACCCCTCCACTTT.

The chain combines TRBV6-1 with TRBJ1-1, with 7 bases aligning to TRBD1. Germline V lookup: CDR1 MNHNS, CDR2 SASEGT. The trim removed 3 bases at V and 4 bases at J, leaving 8 bases unmatched. This CDR3 contains 15 residues. DNA of the CDR3: TGTGCCAGCAGTGATATCAGACAGGGTGGCACTGAAGCTTTCTTT. Amino acids: CASSDIRQGGTEAFF.

This chain uses TRBV14 with TRBJ1-1; 7 bases are shared with TRBD1. The germline V gene has CDR1 SGHDN and CDR2 FVKESK. This CDR3 is 13 amino acids long. Losses at the gene ends were 3 bases for V and 4 bases for J; bases not matched to a gene: 2. The CDR3 DNA is TGTGCCAGCAGCCAGCAGGGGGGCACTGAAGCTTTCTTT. Protein product: CASSQQGGTEAFF.

The chain is built from TRBV9 and TRBJ1-5; maybe TRBD1 (6 bases). The germline V and J ends were trimmed by 2 bases and 1 base, with 13 bases remaining between them. CDR1 is SGDLS and CDR2 is YYNGEE in the germline V gene. CDR3 length: 16 residues. The CDR3 DNA is TGTGCCAGCAGCGTGTCAGGGGCGCAGAGCAATCAGCCCCAGCATTTT. This encodes CASSVSGAQSNQPQHF. The full variable domain, its missing parts supplied by reference TRBV9 and TRBJ1-5, is DSGVTQTPKHLITATGQRVTLRCSPRSGDLSVYWYQQSLDQGLQFLIQYYNGEERAKGNILERFSAQQFPDLHSELNLSSLELGDSALYFCASSVSGAQSNQPQHFGDGTRLSIL.

J is TRBJ2-1 and V is TRBV4-2; 13 nucleotides agree with TRBD2. Trimming removed 0 bases from V and 7 bases from J; junction bases left unmatched: 6. Germline CDR1 reads LGHNA; CDR2 reads YNFKEQ. The CDR3 extends over 17 amino acids. The CDR3 sequence: CASSQDSLAGGRNEQFF. CDR3 sequence (DNA): TGTGCCAGCAGCCAAGACTCACTAGCGGGAGGGCGGAATGAGCAGTTCTTC.

This chain connects TRBV18 to TRBJ1-6; the D gene is possibly TRBD1 (5 bases). The V gene's germline CDR1 is KGHSH and CDR2 LQKENI. V was clipped by 3 bases and J by 5 bases, with 8 bases between them. The CDR3 extends over 14 amino acids. Here the CDR3 DNA reads TGTGCCAGCTCACCGACAGAGAATAATTCACCCCTCCACTTT. Translated: CASSPTENNSPLHF.

V and J are TRBV3-1 (or the pseudogene TRBV3-2) and TRBJ2-1; 8 nucleotides line up with TRBD2. This CDR3 region has 16 residues. The germline V gene has CDR1 LGHDT and CDR2 YNNKEL (reference sequence). V dropped 0 bases and J dropped 7; count of bases not matched to a gene: 8. The CDR3 loop is CASSQEPAGVGNEQFF. The CDR3 DNA is TGTGCCAGCAGCCAAGAACCAGCGGGAGTGGGGAATGAGCAGTTCTTC.

The gene calls are TRBV6-1 and TRBJ2-1, with a tentative D call TRBD1 (5 bases). Trimming took off 2 bases at V and 6 bases at J, with 17 bases between the two ends. Germline V gives CDR1 MNHNS, CDR2 SASEGT. The CDR3 extends over 16 amino acids. CDR3 residues: CASSEFSGADFNEQFF. CDR3 in DNA: TGTGCCAGCAGTGAATTTAGTGGGGCGGATTTCAATGAGCAGTTCTTC.

This clone was picked up one time. The rearrangement uses TRBV11-2 and TRBJ2-2, with D possibly matching TRBD1 (6 bases). The CDR3 is 16 residues long. From germline, CDR1 is SGHAT and CDR2 FQNNGV. V was shortened by 6 bases and J by 0 bases, with 14 bases between the two germline ends. The CDR3, as DNA: TGTGCCAGCAGGCGGACCGGGACAACGAACACCGGGGAGCTGTTTTTT. Amino acid sequence: CASRRTGTTNTGELFF.

This clone turned up a few times. The CDR3 nucleotides read TGTGCCAGCAGTGACTCCCCCGACAGGCCCCGACCCCTCCACTTT. Its translation is CASSDSPDRPRPLHF. The chain uses TRBV6-4 and TRBJ1-6, with D tentatively TRBD1 (6 bases). The V end lost 0 bases, the J end lost 12 bases, and 15 bases lay between the germline ends. CDR1 MRHNA and CDR2 SNTAGT come from the germline V gene. CDR3 size: 15 residues.

The rearrangement joins TRBV18 to TRBJ2-1; D call uncertain. Trimming took 1 base from V and 0 from J, leaving 13 bases between them. The CDR3 spans 17 residues. Germline V gene sequence: CDR1 KGHSH, CDR2 LQKENI. The CDR3 DNA follows: TGTGCCAGCTCACCACGGGTGGGCCCTAGCTCCTACAATGAGCAGTTCTTC. Amino acid sequence: CASSPRVGPSSYNEQFF.

This rearrangement joins TRBV2 to TRBJ1-5; D gene uncertain. CDR1 is SNHLY and CDR2 is FYNNEI in the germline V gene. The CDR3 covers 14 residues. V shed 7 bases and J shed 9 bases, with 19 bases lying between them. The CDR3 loop is CASNTAGKSWPQHF. The CDR3 DNA sequence: TGTGCCAGCAATACGGCTGGTAAATCATGGCCCCAGCATTTT.

The genes are TRBV6-5 and TRBJ1-2, with a tentative D call TRBD1 (6 bases). V dropped 1 base and J dropped 4 bases, with 10 bases sitting between them. The V gene's germline CDR1 is MNHEY and CDR2 SVGAGI. The CDR3 runs 14 residues. The CDR3 DNA sequence: TGTGCCAGCAGTTACTTAGGACAGCTCTATGGCTACACCTTC. Its protein is CASSYLGQLYGYTF.

The chain carries TRBV9 and TRBJ2-6; D is possibly TRBD2 (6 bases). There are 17 residues in the CDR3. V dropped 0 bases and J dropped 1 base, with 11 bases sitting between them. Germline CDR1 and CDR2: SGDLS and YYNGEE. Written as DNA, the CDR3 is TGTGCCAGCAGCGTAGGGGGGAGGATATCTGGGGCCAACGTCCTGACTTTC. Residues: CASSVGGRISGANVLTF. Looking up the rest from reference TRBV9 and TRBJ2-6 gives the full variable domain: DSGVTQTPKHLITATGQRVTLRCSPRSGDLSVYWYQQSLDQGLQFLIQYYNGEERAKGNILERFSAQQFPDLHSELNLSSLELGDSALYFCASSVGGRISGANVLTFGAGSRLTVL.

The CDR3 DNA follows: TGTGCAAGTCGTTCGCTAGGACAGGGGGCTACCTACGAGCAGTACTTC. Protein: CASRSLGQGATYEQYF. The chain uses TRBV12-2 and TRBJ2-7; the table names TRBD1, a call not compared with the DNA. TRBV12-2 is described as a pseudogene. The CDR3 has 16 residues.

V gene TRBV28 combines with J gene TRBJ2-7; the D call may be TRBD1 or TRBD2 (5 bases each). This CDR3 has 16 residues. Trimming removed 6 bases from V and 2 bases from J, with 20 bases in between. Germline V gene sequence: CDR1 MDHEN, CDR2 SYDVKM. The CDR3 DNA follows: TGTGCCAGCAGCAGTTCCGGGACGCCTAGGGCCTACGAGCAGTACTTC. Residues: CASSSSGTPRAYEQYF. The entire variable domain, with the rest obtained from reference TRBV28 and TRBJ2-7, is as follows: DVKVTQSSRYLVKRTGEKVFLECVQDMDHENMFWYRQDPGLGLRLIYFSYDVKMKEKGDIPEGYSVSREKKERFSLILESASTNQTSMYLCASSSSGTPRAYEQYFGPGTRLTVT.

This chain links TRBV3-1 (or the pseudogene TRBV3-2) with TRBJ1-6; the D is unclear. Germline V gene data show CDR1 as LGHDT and CDR2 as YNNKEL (reference sequence). Trimming cost V 0 bases and J 2 bases, with 5 bases left between them. The CDR3 totals 15 residues. The CDR3 DNA sequence: TGTGCCAGCAGCCAAGAAGTAACCTATAATTCACCCCTCCACTTT. It translates to CASSQEVTYNSPLHF.

This clone showed up just once. J is TRBJ1-1 and V is TRBV2; D not certain. The CDR3 totals 13 residues. CDR1 and CDR2 (germline): SNHLY, FYNNEI. Trimming stripped 4 bases from V and 1 base from J, with 7 bases between. CDR3 region: CASSADWNTEAFF. DNA for the CDR3: TGTGCCAGCAGTGCGGACTGGAACACTGAAGCTTTCTTT.

In its sample, this clone was seen a few times. The chain couples TRBV2 to TRBJ2-7; 13 positions match TRBD2. This CDR3 contains 14 residues. After removal of 6 bases from V and 7 bases from J, the junction contained 6 bases not matched to a gene. The germline CDR1 and CDR2 sequences are SNHLY and FYNNEI. CDR3 sequence (DNA): TGTGCCAGCAGGGGTCGGACTAGCGGGGGTGAGCAGTACTTC. Amino acids: CASRGRTSGGEQYF.

V and J are TRBV7-2 and TRBJ1-1; D is unresolved. With 1 base removed from V and 3 bases from J, the gap between germline ends came to 9 bases. Germline V gives CDR1 SGHTA, CDR2 FQGNSA. The CDR3 extends over 14 amino acids. CDR3 coding DNA: TGTGCCAGCAGCTTAGTTAAGGCAGACACTGAAGCTTTCTTT. It translates to CASSLVKADTEAFF.